The TCR beta chain under discussion was sequenced for a study of read filtering for tumor transcriptome and immune sequencing. Across the study: R-ISS stage counts were under ten for I, roughly 16 for II, 6 or 7 for III. Whole-study results and caveats: The CD138-negative fraction was mixed bone marrow immune cells, not pure T cells. Approximately 80% of IR-seq clonotypes had one read, totaling about 4% of reads; RNA-seq: roughly 76% and 46%. Compared with RNA-seq, IR-seq gave much higher clonotype depth and reliability.

This library used roughly 430 ng RNA and molecular barcoded adaptors spanning alpha/delta and beta/gamma chains. Each CDR3 protein is one row after TCRdb ran MiXCR on the reads. The sample records 35,000 to 40,000 distinct CDR3 sequences, 12% to 15% being singletons. Germline-derived CDR1 and CDR2 are LGHDT and YNNKEL (reference sequence). The CDR3 is 15 residues long. Trimming removed 4 bases from V and 4 bases from J; junction bases left unmatched: 6. On this clonotype: The antigen is undetermined.

The sequenced material came from a population of CD138-negative cells sorted from bone marrow. The chain is built from TRBV3-1 and TRBJ2-1; 8 nucleotides match TRBD2. The TCR was taken from a donor aged 40 or older with multiple myeloma. The CDR3 here is CASSPGEREYNEQFF. The CDR3 DNA follows: TGTGCCAGCAGCCCCGGGGAGCGGGAGTACAATGAGCAGTTCTTC.